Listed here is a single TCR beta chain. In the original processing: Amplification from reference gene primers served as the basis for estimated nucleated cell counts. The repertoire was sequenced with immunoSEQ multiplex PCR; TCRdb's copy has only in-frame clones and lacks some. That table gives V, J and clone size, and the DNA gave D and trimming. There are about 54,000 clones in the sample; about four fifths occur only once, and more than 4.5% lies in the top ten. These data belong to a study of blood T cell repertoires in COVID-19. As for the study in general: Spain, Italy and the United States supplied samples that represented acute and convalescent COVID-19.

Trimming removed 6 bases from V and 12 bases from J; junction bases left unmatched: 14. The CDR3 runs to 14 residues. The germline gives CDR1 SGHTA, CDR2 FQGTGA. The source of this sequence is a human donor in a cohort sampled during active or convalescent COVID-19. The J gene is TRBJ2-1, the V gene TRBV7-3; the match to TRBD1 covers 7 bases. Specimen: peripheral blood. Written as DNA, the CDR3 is TGTGCCAGCAGTCTAGACAGGGTAGACAGCGGGCAGTTCTTC. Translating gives CASSLDRVDSGQFF.